The present TCR beta chain was sequenced within a study of T cell repertoires in cytomegalovirus infection. Study-level background: In the study, CMV epitopes included recently identified HLA-C-restricted and well-studied HLA-B-restricted ones. Matching HLA type and CMV infection were both indicated by public TCR beta signatures. Study conclusions and caveats: Clonotype analysis showed dominance of the ex vivo response by HLA-C-restricted CMV-specific TCR beta clonotypes.

J lost 6 bases, V lost 11 bases, and 9 bases had no gene match. The CDR3 consists of 13 residues. Germline V gene data show CDR1 as ENHRY and CDR2 as SYGVKD. TCRdb independently ran MiXCR on the reads; one entry per CDR3 protein. The sample has hundreds of thousands of distinct CDR3 sequences, around 30% seen once; the top ten hold about 20%. A note on this clonotype: Its specificity is unknown.

The chain carries TRBV10-3 and TRBJ1-3; 8 bases are shared with TRBD1. The clonotype comes from a human donor in good health (CMV status not recorded). Some clones in this sample may be carry-over from other donors' samples. The source was cultured PBMCs, collected from culture after CMV antigen stimulation. This chain's CDR3 is CAAWGQAINTIYF. In DNA, the CDR3 is TGTGCCGCCTGGGGACAGGCGATAAACACCATATATTTT.